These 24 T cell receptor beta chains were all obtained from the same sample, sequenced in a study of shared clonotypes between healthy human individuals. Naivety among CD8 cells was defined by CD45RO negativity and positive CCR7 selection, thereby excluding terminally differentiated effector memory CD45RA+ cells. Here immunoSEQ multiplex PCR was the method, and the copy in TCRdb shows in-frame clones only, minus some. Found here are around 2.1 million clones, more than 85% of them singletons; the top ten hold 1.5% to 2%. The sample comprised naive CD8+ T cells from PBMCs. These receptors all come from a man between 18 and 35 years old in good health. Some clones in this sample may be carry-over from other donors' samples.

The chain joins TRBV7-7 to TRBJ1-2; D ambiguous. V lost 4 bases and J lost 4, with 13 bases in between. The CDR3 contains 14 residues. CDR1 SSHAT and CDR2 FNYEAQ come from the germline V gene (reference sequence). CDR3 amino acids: CASSSCRKTYGYTF. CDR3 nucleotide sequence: TGTGCCAGCAGCTCCTGCCGAAAGACCTATGGCTACACCTTC.

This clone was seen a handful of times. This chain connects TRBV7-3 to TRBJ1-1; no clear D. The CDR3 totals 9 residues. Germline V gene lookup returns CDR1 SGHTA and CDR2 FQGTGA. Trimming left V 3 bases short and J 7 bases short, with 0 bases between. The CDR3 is CASSFEAFF. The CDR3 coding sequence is TGTGCCAGCAGCTTTGAAGCTTTCTTT.

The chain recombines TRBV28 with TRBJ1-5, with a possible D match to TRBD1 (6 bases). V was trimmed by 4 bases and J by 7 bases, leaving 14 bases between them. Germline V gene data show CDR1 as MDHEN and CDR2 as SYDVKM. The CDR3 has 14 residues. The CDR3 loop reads CASSSRGARQPQHF. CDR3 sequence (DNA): TGTGCCAGCAGTTCCAGGGGCGCACGGCAGCCCCAGCATTTT.

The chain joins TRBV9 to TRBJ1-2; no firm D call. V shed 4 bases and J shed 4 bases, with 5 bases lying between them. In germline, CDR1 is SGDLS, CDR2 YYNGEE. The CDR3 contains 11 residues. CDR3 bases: TGTGCCAGCAGCATGGGCTATGGCTACACCTTC. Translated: CASSMGYGYTF.

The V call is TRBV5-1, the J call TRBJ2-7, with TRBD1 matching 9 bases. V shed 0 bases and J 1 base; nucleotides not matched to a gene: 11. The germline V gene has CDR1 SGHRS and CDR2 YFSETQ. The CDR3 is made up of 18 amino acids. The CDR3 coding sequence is TGCGCCAGCAGCTTGGAAAGGTTGTCGGGACAGGGATCCTACGAGCAGTACTTC. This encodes CASSLERLSGQGSYEQYF. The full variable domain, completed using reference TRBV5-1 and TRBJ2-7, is KAGVTQTPRYLIKTRGQQVTLSCSPISGHRSVSWYQQTPGQGLQFLFEYFSETQRNKGNFPGRFSGRQFSNSRSEMNVSTLELGDSALYLCASSLERLSGQGSYEQYFGPGTRLTVT.

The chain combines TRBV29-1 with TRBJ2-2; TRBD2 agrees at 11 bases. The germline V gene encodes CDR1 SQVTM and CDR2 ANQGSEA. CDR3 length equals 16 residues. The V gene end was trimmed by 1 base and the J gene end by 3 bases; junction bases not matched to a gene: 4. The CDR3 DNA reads TGCAGCGTTGAAGGTCTAGCGGGAGGTTACACCGGGGAGCTGTTTTTT. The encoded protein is CSVEGLAGGYTGELFF.

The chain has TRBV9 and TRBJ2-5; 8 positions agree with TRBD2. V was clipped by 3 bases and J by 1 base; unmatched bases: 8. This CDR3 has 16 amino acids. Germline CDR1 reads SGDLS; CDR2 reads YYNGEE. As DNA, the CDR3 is TGTGCCAGCAGCGATGGACTAGCAGGGGCCCAAGAGACCCAGTACTTC. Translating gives CASSDGLAGAQETQYF.

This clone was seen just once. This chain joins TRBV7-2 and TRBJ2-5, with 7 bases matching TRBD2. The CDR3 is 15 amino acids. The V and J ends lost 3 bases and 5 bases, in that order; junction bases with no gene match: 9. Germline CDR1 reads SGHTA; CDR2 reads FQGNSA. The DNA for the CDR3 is TGTGCCAGCAGCTTGGCGGGAGCCCCCGGGGAGACCCAGTACTTC. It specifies CASSLAGAPGETQYF.

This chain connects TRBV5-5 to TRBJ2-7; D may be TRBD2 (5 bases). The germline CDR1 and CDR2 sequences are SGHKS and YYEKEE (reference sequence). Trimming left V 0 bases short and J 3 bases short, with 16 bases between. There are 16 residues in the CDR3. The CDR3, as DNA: TGTGCCAGCAGCTTGGTTAACCTAGCTCCCTACTACGAGCAGTACTTC. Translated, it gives CASSLVNLAPYYEQYF.

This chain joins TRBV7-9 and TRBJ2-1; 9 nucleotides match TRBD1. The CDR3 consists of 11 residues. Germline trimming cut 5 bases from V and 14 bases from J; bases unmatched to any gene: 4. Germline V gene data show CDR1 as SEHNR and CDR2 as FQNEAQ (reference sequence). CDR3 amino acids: CASSRTGEKFF. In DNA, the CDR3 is TGTGCCAGCAGCCGGACAGGGGAAAAGTTCTTC.

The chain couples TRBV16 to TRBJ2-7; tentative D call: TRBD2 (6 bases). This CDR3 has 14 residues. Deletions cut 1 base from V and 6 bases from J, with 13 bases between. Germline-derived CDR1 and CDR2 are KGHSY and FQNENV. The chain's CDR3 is CASSQLVLEGEQYF. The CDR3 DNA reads TGTGCCAGCAGCCAATTGGTCCTGGAGGGCGAGCAGTACTTC.

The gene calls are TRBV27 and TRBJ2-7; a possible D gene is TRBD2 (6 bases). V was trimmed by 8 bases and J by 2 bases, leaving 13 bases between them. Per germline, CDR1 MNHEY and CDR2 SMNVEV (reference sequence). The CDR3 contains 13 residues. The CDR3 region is CASGWAGPYEQYF. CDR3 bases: TGTGCCAGCGGTTGGGCGGGGCCCTACGAGCAGTACTTC.

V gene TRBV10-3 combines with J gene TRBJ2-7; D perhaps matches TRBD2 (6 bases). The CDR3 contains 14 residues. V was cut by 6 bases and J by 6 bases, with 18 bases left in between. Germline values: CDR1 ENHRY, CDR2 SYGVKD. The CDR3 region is CAIREDTSYSEQYF. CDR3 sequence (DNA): TGTGCCATCAGGGAAGATACTAGCTATAGCGAGCAGTACTTC.

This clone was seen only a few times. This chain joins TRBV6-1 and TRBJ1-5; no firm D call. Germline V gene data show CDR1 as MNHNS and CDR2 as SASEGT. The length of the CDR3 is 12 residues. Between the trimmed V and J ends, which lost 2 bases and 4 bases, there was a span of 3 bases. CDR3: CASSEPNQPQHF. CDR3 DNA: TGTGCCAGCAGTGAACCAAATCAGCCCCAGCATTTT.

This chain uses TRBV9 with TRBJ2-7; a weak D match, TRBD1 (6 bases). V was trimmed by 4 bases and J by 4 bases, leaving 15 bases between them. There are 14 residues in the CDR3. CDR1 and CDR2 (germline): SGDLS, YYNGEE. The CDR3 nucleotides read TGTGCCAGCAGCCCCTATCAGGGGCGGTACGAGCAGTACTTC. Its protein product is CASSPYQGRYEQYF.

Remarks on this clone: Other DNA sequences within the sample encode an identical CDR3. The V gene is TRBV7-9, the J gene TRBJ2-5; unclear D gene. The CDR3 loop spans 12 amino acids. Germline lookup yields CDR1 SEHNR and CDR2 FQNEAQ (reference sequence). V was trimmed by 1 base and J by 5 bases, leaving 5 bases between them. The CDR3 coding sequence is TGTGCCAGCAGCTTAGGACGGGAGACCCAGTACTTC. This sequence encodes CASSLGRETQYF.

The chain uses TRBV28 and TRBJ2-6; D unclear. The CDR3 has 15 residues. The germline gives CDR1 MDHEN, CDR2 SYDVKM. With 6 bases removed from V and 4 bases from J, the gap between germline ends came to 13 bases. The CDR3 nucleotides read TGTGCCAGCAGCTTAGGGTGGGCCGGGGCCAACGTCCTGACTTTC. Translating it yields CASSLGWAGANVLTF.

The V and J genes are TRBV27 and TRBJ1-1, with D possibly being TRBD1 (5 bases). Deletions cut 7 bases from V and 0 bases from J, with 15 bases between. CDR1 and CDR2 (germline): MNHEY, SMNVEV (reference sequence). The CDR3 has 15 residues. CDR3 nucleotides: TGTGCCAGCATAGCCCCGGGACGGTTGAACACTGAAGCTTTCTTT. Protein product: CASIAPGRLNTEAFF.

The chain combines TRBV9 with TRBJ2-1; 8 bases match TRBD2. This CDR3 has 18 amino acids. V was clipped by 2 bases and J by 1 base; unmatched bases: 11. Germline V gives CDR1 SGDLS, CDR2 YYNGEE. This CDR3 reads CASSVTSGRKVSYNEQFF. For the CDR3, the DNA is TGTGCCAGCAGCGTTACTAGCGGACGAAAGGTTTCCTACAATGAGCAGTTCTTC.

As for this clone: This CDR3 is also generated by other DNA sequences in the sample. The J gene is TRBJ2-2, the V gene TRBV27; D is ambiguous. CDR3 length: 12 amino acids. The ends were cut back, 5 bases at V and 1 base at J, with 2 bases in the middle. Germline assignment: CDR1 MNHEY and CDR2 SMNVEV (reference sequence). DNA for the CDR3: TGTGCCAGCAGTGAGAACACCGGGGAGCTGTTTTTT. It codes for CASSENTGELFF.

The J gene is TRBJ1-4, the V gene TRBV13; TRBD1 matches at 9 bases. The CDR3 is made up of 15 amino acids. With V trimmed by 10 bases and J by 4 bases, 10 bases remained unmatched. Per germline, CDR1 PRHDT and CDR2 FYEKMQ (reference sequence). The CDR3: CATLGQGLDNEKLFF. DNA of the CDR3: TGTGCCACCCTAGGACAGGGGCTTGATAATGAAAAACTGTTTTTT.

Here the CDR3 DNA reads TGTGCCAGCAGCACTCCAAGACTTACCCGGGACAGGGGGTCTGGAAACACCATATATTTT. Translation gives CASSTPRLTRDRGSGNTIYF. The chain couples TRBV28 to TRBJ1-3; 11 bases map to TRBD1. CDR1 and CDR2 (germline): MDHEN, SYDVKM. Trimming removed 6 bases from V and 1 base from J; junction bases left unmatched: 17. There are 20 residues in the CDR3.

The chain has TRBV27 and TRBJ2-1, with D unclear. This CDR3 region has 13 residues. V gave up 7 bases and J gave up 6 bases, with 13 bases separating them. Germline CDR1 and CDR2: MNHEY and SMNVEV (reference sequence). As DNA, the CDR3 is TGTGCCAGCAAGGGTGGTCTTTTCAATGAGCAGTTCTTC. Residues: CASKGGLFNEQFF.

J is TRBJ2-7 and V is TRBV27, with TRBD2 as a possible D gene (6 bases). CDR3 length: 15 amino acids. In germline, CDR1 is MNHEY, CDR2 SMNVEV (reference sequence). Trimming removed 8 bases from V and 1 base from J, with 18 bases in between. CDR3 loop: CASQMRGGTSYEQYF. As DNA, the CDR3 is TGTGCCAGCCAAATGCGGGGAGGTACGTCCTACGAGCAGTACTTC.